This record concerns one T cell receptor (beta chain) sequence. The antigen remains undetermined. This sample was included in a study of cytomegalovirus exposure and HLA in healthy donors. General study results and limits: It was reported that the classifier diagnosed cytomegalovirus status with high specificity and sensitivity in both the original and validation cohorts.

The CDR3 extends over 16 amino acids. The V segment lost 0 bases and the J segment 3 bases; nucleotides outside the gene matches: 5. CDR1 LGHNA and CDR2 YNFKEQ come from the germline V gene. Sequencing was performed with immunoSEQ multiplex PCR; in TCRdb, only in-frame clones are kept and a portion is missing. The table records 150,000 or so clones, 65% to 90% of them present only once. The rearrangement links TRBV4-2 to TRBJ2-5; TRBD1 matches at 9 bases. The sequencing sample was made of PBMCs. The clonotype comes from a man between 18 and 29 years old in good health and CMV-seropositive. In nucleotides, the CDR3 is TGTGCCAGCAGCCAAGACGGACAGGGGATGGAAGAGACCCAGTACTTC. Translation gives CASSQDGQGMEETQYF.